The 6 T cell receptor beta chains in this list originate from one sample, sequenced in a study of identical twins. TCRdb processed the 5' RACE reads anew with MiXCR; each CDR3 protein has one entry. The sample carries hundreds of thousands of distinct CDR3 sequences, 6.5% to 8.5% recorded once. These data also featured in a second study, about yellow fever vaccine responses in identical twins.

Sequenced material: memory (CD45RO+) T cells sorted from blood. The receptors here all came from a woman between 18 and 29 years old in good health.

The rearrangement uses TRBV12-3 or TRBV12-4 and TRBJ1-5; 8 positions agree with TRBD1. There are 14 residues in the CDR3. V lost 5 bases to trimming and J lost 11 bases; unmatched junction nucleotides: 11. CDR3 sequence (DNA): TGTGCCAGCAGTCCCGGACAGGGAGGAAGCGCCCAGCATTTT. This encodes CASSPGQGGSAQHF.

The J gene is TRBJ1-2, the V gene TRBV6-2 or TRBV6-3; 7 bases fit TRBD1. V lost 2 bases, J lost 6 bases, and 3 bases stayed unmatched. Germline V gene lookup returns CDR1 MNHEY and CDR2 SVGEGT. The CDR3 has 13 amino acids. The CDR3 region is CASSYDRENGYTF. The CDR3 region has the DNA TGTGCCAGCAGTTACGACAGGGAGAATGGCTACACCTTC.

This clonotype was recorded at least ten times. This rearrangement joins TRBV3-1 to TRBJ1-1, with D perhaps matching TRBD1 (6 bases). The CDR3 has 12 residues. V shed 1 base and J shed 8 bases, with 8 bases lying between them. Germline loops: CDR1 LGHDT, CDR2 YNNKEL (reference sequence). This CDR3 reads CASSQGTAEAFF. The CDR3 DNA is TGTGCCAGCAGCCAAGGGACAGCGGAAGCTTTCTTT.

This clonotype was counted a few times. This chain connects TRBV3-1 to TRBJ2-3, with D possibly TRBD1 on 6 matching bases. V was shortened by 4 bases and J by 3 bases, with 11 bases between the two germline ends. The length of the CDR3 is 14 residues. Germline lookup yields CDR1 LGHDT and CDR2 YNNKEL (reference sequence). The CDR3 DNA reads as TGTGCCAGCAGCCGGATGGGGGCTACAGATACGCAGTATTTT. Amino acid sequence: CASSRMGATDTQYF.

This clonotype showed up many times. The chain links TRBV7-2 to TRBJ2-1; a possible D gene is TRBD1 (8 bases). Trimming shortened V by 5 bases and J by 7 bases, and 24 bases separated the two germline ends. Looked up from germline, CDR1 is SGHTA and CDR2 is FQGNSA. This CDR3 is 17 amino acids long. The DNA for the CDR3 is TGTGCCAGCAGCCCACGGGGGGTGTCAGGGGGCATAAATGAGCAGTTCTTC. It specifies CASSPRGVSGGINEQFF.

In this sample, this clonotype turned up a few times. J is TRBJ2-7 and V is TRBV19; the D is unclear. The CDR3 totals 15 residues. Germline values: CDR1 LNHDA, CDR2 SQIVND (reference sequence). The V end was cut by 3 bases, the J end by 4 bases, with 16 bases between. Written as DNA, the CDR3 is TGTGCCAGTAGTATTTACCGGCAGGTCGGGTACGAGCAGTACTTC. This sequence encodes CASSIYRQVGYEQYF.